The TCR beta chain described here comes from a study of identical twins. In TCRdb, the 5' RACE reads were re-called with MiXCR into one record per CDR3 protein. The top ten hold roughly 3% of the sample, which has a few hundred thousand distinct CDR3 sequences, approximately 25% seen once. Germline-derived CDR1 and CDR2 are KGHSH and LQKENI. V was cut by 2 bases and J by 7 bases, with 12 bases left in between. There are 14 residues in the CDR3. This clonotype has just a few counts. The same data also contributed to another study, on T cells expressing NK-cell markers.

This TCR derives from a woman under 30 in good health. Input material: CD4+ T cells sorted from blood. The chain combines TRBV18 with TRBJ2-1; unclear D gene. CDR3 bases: TGTGCCAGCTCACCAACGATCGTACGGAATGAGCAGTTCTTC. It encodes CASSPTIVRNEQFF.